What follows are 15 T cell receptor beta chains derived from one specimen sequenced in a study of beta chain features in type 1 diabetes. These receptors' targets are unknown. What was sequenced were expressed TCRB transcripts, since all of the isolated RNA had been reverse transcribed. Produced via immunoSEQ multiplex PCR; TCRdb's table is partial and in-frame only. Of 640,000 or so clones in the sample, 10% to 15% were seen once. General observations from the study: Shortening that was moderate but significant affected the TCRB CDR3s of Type 1 diabetes patients in all four CD4+ subsets.

The specimen sequenced was naive CD4+ T cells from blood. These receptors were taken from a man younger than 30 with type 1 diabetes.

This clone was seen a handful of times. The rearrangement joins TRBV6-5 to TRBJ1-2; D possibly corresponds to TRBD1 (5 bases). Germline V gene lookup returns CDR1 MNHEY and CDR2 SVGAGI. V lost 0 bases, J lost 2 bases, and 7 bases lay in between. The CDR3 runs 14 residues. The CDR3 DNA reads TGTGCCAGCAGTTACTCGTGGGGGAACTATGGCTACACCTTC. Translated, it gives CASSYSWGNYGYTF.

The rearrangement joins TRBV5-1 to TRBJ2-5; a possible D gene is TRBD2 (5 bases). Trimming removed 0 bases from V and 5 bases from J, with 11 bases in between. The CDR3 has 14 residues. Per germline, CDR1 SGHRS and CDR2 YFSETQ. The CDR3 region has the DNA TGCGCCAGCAGCTTGGGCGGGCCGGGGGAGACCCAGTACTTC. Its translation: CASSLGGPGETQYF.

The chain couples TRBV2 to TRBJ1-1; a possible D gene is TRBD1 (6 bases). CDR3 length: 14 amino acids. CDR1 SNHLY and CDR2 FYNNEI come from the germline V gene. V was shortened by 4 bases and J by 6 bases, with 15 bases between the two germline ends. The CDR3 region is CASSATRGGAEAFF. For the CDR3, the DNA is TGTGCCAGCAGTGCCACACGGGGGGGCGCTGAAGCTTTCTTT. The entire variable domain, with the rest obtained from reference TRBV2 and TRBJ1-1, is as follows: EPEVTQTPSHQVTQMGQEVILRCVPISNHLYFYWYRQILGQKVEFLVSFYNNEISEKSEIFDDQFSVERPDGSNFTLKIRSTKLEDSAMYFCASSATRGGAEAFFGQGTRLTVV.

To note about this clone: Other DNA sequences within the sample encode an identical CDR3. The V gene is TRBV9, the J gene TRBJ2-5; 7 bases fit TRBD2. Losses at the gene ends were 3 bases for V and 2 bases for J; bases not matched to a gene: 1. The CDR3 runs to 13 residues. The germline gives CDR1 SGDLS, CDR2 YYNGEE. This CDR3 reads CASSGGGQETQYF. CDR3 bases: TGTGCCAGCAGCGGGGGGGGGCAAGAGACCCAGTACTTC.

This clone was seen more than once but under ten times. The chain uses TRBV30 and TRBJ1-1; D gene ambiguous. V was trimmed by 5 bases and J by 4 bases, leaving 11 bases between them. Looked up from germline, CDR1 is GTSNPN and CDR2 is SVGIG (reference sequence). CDR3 length: 12 residues. The CDR3 protein is CAWVFGSTEAFF. The CDR3 DNA is TGTGCCTGGGTCTTTGGGAGCACTGAAGCTTTCTTT.

This clone was observed a few times. This sequence joins TRBV7-9 and TRBJ2-2, with 7 bases lining up with TRBD1. V lost 5 bases, J lost 3 bases, and 6 bases stayed unmatched. Germline V gives CDR1 SEHNR, CDR2 FQNEAQ (reference sequence). This CDR3 has 15 amino acids. The CDR3 coding sequence is TGTGCCAGCAGCCGACAGGGCCTGGACACCGGGGAGCTGTTTTTT. The encoded protein is CASSRQGLDTGELFF. Complete variable domain (other parts from reference TRBV7-9 and TRBJ2-2): DTGVSQNPRHKITKRGQNVTFRCDPISEHNRLYWYRQTLGQGPEFLTYFQNEAQLEKSRLLSDRFSAERPKGSFSTLEIQRTEQGDSAMYLCASSRQGLDTGELFFGEGSRLTVL.

This chain joins TRBV11-3 and TRBJ2-3; TRBD2 is a possible D gene (7 bases). Germline V gene data show CDR1 as SGHNT and CDR2 as YENEEA. This CDR3 has 14 residues. With 1 base removed from V and 6 bases from J, the gap between germline ends came to 11 bases. CDR3 region: CASSLGRGADTQYF. The CDR3, as DNA: TGTGCCAGCAGCTTAGGTCGGGGGGCGGATACGCAGTATTTT.

This clone was seen more than once but under ten times. V usage is TRBV29-1 and J usage is TRBJ1-2, with D uncertain. Per the germline V gene, CDR1 is SQVTM and CDR2 is ANQGSEA. The ends were cut back, 5 bases at V and 6 bases at J, with 7 bases in the middle. CDR3 length: 10 amino acids. CDR3 sequence (DNA): TGCAGCGTTACCAGCGATGGCTACACCTTC. It yields the protein CSVTSDGYTF. Supplemented by reference TRBV29-1 and TRBJ1-2, the full variable domain reads SAVISQKPSRDICQRGTSLTIQCQVDSQVTMMFWYRQQPGQSLTLIATANQGSEATYESGFVIDKFPISRPNLTFSTLTVSNMSPEDSSIYLCSVTSDGYTFGSGTRLTVV.

The chain uses TRBV5-6 and TRBJ2-2; D is uncertain. CDR3 length: 15 amino acids. Per the germline V gene, CDR1 is SGHDT and CDR2 is YYEEEE. Trimming shortened V by 0 bases and J by 5 bases, and 11 bases separated the two germline ends. CDR3 residues: CASSLDQHGTGELFF. The CDR3 coding sequence is TGTGCCAGCAGCTTGGACCAACATGGGACCGGGGAGCTGTTTTTT.

A word on this clone: The junction and the germline gene differ at one end; a read error may be behind it. The chain links TRBV5-1 to TRBJ2-5, with D uncertain. This CDR3 comprises 13 residues. CDR1 is SGHRS and CDR2 is YFSETQ in the germline V gene. The CDR3 nucleotides are TGCGCCAGCAGCTTGGCCGTCCAAGGGACCCAGTACTTC. Translating gives CASSLAVQGTQYF.

About this clone itself: At one end the junction does not follow the germline gene, possibly because of a read error. The gene calls are TRBV30 and TRBJ1-1, with TRBD1 identical over 7 bases. CDR3 length: 13 amino acids. CDR1 is GTSNPN, CDR2 SVGIG, per germline (reference sequence). The CDR3 nucleotides are TGTGCCTGGGGAGGGGGCGTGAAAACTGAAGCTTTCTTT. Translating it yields CAWGGGVKTEAFF.

The CDR3 region has the DNA TGTGCCAGCAGCTTACAGGGGGAAGGTGAAAAACTGTTTTTT. This encodes CASSLQGEGEKLFF. The J gene is TRBJ1-4, the V gene TRBV27; 8 bases fit TRBD1. Unmatched junction bases numbered 7, after V lost 6 bases and J lost 7 bases. The CDR3 is 14 residues long. Per germline, CDR1 MNHEY and CDR2 SMNVEV (reference sequence).

The rearrangement joins TRBV7-2 to TRBJ1-2; 9 bases align to TRBD1. V dropped 5 bases and J dropped 6; count of bases not matched to a gene: 4. This CDR3 has 13 amino acids. From germline, CDR1 is SGHTA and CDR2 FQGNSA. CDR3 loop: CASSARTGDGYTF. The CDR3 coding sequence is TGTGCCAGCAGCGCACGGACAGGGGATGGCTACACCTTC.

V is TRBV29-1 and J is TRBJ2-7, with D perhaps matching TRBD1 (6 bases). This CDR3 is built from 12 residues. V shed 6 bases and J shed 4 bases, with 13 bases lying between them. The germline CDR1 and CDR2 sequences are SQVTM and ANQGSEA. CDR3 nucleotides: TGCAGCGTAAGACAGGCGGGTTACGAGCAGTACTTC. Translation: CSVRQAGYEQYF.

This clone was observed a few times. The chain couples TRBV30 to TRBJ1-5; D call uncertain. Trimming removed 4 bases from V and 3 bases from J, with 16 bases in between. Germline V gene sequence: CDR1 GTSNPN, CDR2 SVGIG (reference sequence). This CDR3 spans 15 amino acids. This CDR3 is CAWTPYEGTNQPQHF. CDR3 DNA: TGTGCCTGGACACCGTACGAGGGTACCAATCAGCCCCAGCATTTT.